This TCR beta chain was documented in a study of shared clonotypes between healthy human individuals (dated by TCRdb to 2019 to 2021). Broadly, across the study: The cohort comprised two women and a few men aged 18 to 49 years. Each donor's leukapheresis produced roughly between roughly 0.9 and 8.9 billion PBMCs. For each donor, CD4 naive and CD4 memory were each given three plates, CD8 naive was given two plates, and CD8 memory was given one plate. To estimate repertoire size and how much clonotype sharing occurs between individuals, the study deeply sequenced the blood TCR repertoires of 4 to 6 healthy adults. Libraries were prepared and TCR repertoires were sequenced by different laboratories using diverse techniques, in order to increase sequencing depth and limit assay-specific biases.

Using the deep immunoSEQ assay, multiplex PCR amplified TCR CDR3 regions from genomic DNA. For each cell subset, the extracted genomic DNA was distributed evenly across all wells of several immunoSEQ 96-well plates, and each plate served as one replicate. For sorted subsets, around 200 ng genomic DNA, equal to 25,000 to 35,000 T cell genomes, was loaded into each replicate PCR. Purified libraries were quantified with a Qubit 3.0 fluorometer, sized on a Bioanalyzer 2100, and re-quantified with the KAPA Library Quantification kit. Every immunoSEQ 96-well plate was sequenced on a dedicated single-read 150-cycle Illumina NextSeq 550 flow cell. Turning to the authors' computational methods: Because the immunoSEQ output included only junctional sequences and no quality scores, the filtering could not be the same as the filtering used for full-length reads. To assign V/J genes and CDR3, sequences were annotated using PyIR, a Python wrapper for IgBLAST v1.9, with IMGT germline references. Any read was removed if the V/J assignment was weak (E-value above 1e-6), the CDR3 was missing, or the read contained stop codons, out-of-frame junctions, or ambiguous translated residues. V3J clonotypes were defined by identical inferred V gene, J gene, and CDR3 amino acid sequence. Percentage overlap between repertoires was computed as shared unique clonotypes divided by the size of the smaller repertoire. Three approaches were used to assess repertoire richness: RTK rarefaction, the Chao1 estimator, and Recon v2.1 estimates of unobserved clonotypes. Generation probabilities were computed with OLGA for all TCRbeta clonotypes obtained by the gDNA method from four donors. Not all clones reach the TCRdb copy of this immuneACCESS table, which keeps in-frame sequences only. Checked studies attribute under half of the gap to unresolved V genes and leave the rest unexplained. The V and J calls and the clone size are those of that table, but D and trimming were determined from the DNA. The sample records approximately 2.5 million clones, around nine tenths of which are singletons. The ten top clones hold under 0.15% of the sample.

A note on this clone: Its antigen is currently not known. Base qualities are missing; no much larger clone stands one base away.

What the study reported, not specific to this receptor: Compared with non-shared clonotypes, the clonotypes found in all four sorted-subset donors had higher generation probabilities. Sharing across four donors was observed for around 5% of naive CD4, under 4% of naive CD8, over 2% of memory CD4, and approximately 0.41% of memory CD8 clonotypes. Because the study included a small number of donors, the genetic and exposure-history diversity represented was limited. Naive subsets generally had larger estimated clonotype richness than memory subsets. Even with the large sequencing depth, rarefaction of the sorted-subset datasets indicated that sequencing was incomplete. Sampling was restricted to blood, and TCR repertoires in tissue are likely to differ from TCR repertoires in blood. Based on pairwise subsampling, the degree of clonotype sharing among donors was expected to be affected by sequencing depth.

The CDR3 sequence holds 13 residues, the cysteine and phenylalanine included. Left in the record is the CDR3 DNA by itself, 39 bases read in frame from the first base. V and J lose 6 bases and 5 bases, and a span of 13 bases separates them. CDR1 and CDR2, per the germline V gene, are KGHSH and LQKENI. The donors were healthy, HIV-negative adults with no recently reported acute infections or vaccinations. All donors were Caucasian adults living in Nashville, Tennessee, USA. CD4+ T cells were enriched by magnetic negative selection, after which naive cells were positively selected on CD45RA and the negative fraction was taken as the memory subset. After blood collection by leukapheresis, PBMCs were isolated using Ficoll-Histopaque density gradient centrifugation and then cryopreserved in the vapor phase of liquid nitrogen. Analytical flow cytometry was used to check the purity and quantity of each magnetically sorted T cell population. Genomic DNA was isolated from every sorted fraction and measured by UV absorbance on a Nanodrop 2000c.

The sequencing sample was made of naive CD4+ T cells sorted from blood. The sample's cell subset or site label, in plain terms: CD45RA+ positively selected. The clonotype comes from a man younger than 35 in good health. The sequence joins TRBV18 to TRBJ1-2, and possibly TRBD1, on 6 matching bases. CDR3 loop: CASSADRLYGYTF. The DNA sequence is TGTGCCAGCTCCGCCGACAGGCTTTATGGCTACACCTTC.